Below, 29 T cell receptor beta chains from the same sample are listed, as sequenced in a study of blood T cell repertoires in COVID-19. Produced via immunoSEQ multiplex PCR; TCRdb's table is partial and in-frame only. The sample carries about 320,000 clones, about nine tenths recorded once. Specimen: PBMCs or T cells enriched from blood (not recorded which). The source of these receptors is a man in his fifties or sixties who had recovered from COVID-19.

The chain carries TRBV11-2 and TRBJ2-1; TRBD2 matches 7 bases. The CDR3 extends over 14 amino acids. CDR1 is SGHAT, CDR2 FQNNGV, per germline. With 5 bases clipped from V and 3 bases from J, the junction kept 4 bases outside the gene matches. The CDR3 is CASSHQRDYNEQFF. CDR3 DNA sequence: TGTGCCAGCAGCCACCAGCGGGACTACAATGAGCAGTTCTTC.

This clone has a handful of counts. V gene TRBV29-1 combines with J gene TRBJ1-2; D unclear. The CDR3 is 15 amino acids. Per germline, CDR1 SQVTM and CDR2 ANQGSEA. V gave up 3 bases and J gave up 8 bases, with 22 bases separating them. CDR3 region: CSVDGSRGGGGGYTF. CDR3 sequence (DNA): TGCAGCGTTGACGGTTCCCGCGGCGGCGGAGGCGGCTACACCTTC.

This chain links TRBV30 with TRBJ1-4; the match to TRBD1 covers 10 bases. CDR1 GTSNPN and CDR2 SVGIG come from the germline V gene (reference sequence). The CDR3 length is 15 residues. The junction had 13 bases not matched to a gene; V was cut back by 7 bases and J by 8 bases. The CDR3 region has the DNA TGTGCCTTTGCCGGGACAGGGGTCACGACAGAAAAACTGTTTTTT. The encoded protein is CAFAGTGVTTEKLFF.

The rearrangement links TRBV6-5 to TRBJ1-2, with a tentative D call TRBD1 (6 bases). The CDR3 length is 13 residues. Trimming pared 6 bases from V and 8 bases from J, leaving 16 bases between. Germline CDR1 and CDR2: MNHEY and SVGAGI. The CDR3 DNA is TGTGCCAGCAGAAAGGGGGTGGGGGGGGGCTACACCTTC. Its protein product is CASRKGVGGGYTF.

The chain combines TRBV4-3 with TRBJ2-5; D not resolved. Germline CDR1 reads LGHNA; CDR2 reads YSLEER. The CDR3 contains 15 residues. The V end lost 0 bases, the J end lost 2 bases, and 10 bases lay between the germline ends. The chain's CDR3 is CASSQDLRSQETQYF. CDR3 coding DNA: TGCGCCAGCAGCCAAGATCTCCGCAGTCAAGAGACCCAGTACTTC.

This chain uses TRBV2 with TRBJ1-1, with a weak D call TRBD1 (5 bases). V gave up 11 bases and J gave up 1 base, with 14 bases separating them. Germline V lookup: CDR1 SNHLY, CDR2 FYNNEI. The length of the CDR3 is 13 residues. The CDR3 coding sequence is TGTGCCGGGCGGACGGGGGAGAACACTGAAGCTTTCTTT. Its protein product is CAGRTGENTEAFF.

The chain combines TRBV6-2 or TRBV6-3 with TRBJ1-6, with TRBD1 identical over 9 bases. The V and J ends lost 7 bases and 9 bases, in that order; junction bases with no gene match: 7. This CDR3 is 14 amino acids long. Germline V gene data show CDR1 as MNHEY and CDR2 as SVGEGT. CDR3 sequence reads: CASTPDRGSSPLHF. The DNA for the CDR3 is TGTGCCAGCACCCCGGACAGGGGTAGTTCACCCCTCCACTTT.

V and J are TRBV19 and TRBJ1-1; D gene ambiguous. Per the germline V gene, CDR1 is LNHDA and CDR2 is SQIVND (reference sequence). The CDR3 contains 14 residues. V lost 5 bases and J lost 6, with 16 bases in between. Here the CDR3 DNA reads TGTGCCAGTAGTGAGGTCTCAACGGTGCCTGAAGCTTTCTTT. This gives the protein CASSEVSTVPEAFF.

This clone has only one observation. The chain uses TRBV9 and TRBJ2-7, with D maybe TRBD1 (6 bases). The V gene's germline CDR1 is SGDLS and CDR2 YYNGEE. V lost 2 bases to trimming and J lost 4 bases, with 13 bases between them. This CDR3 has 14 residues. The CDR3 bases are TGTGCCAGCAGCGTGGACAGTGCAGCGTACGAGCAGTACTTC. Its translation: CASSVDSAAYEQYF.

This rearrangement joins TRBV11-2 to TRBJ1-1; the D gene is possibly TRBD1 (5 bases). V was trimmed by 5 bases and J by 1 base, leaving 23 bases between them. The CDR3 is 18 amino acids. The germline V gene encodes CDR1 SGHAT and CDR2 FQNNGV. CDR3 nucleotide sequence: TGTGCCAGCAGCCAACGCCTAAGCCCCTCCGGGGGGAACACTGAAGCTTTCTTT. This encodes CASSQRLSPSGGNTEAFF. Full variable domain (outside the CDR3, taken from reference TRBV11-2 and TRBJ1-1): EAGVAQSPRYKIIEKRQSVAFWCNPISGHATLYWYQQILGQGPKLLIQFQNNGVVDDSQLPKDRFSAERLKGVDSTLKIQPAKLEDSAVYLCASSQRLSPSGGNTEAFFGQGTRLTVV.

This chain links TRBV6-2 or TRBV6-3 with TRBJ1-1, with D tentatively TRBD1 (5 bases). V was cut by 6 bases and J by 0 bases, with 20 bases left in between. The CDR3 loop spans 17 amino acids. Germline CDR1 MNHEY, CDR2 SVGEGT. The DNA of the CDR3 is TGTGCCAGCAGCTCCACAGCTGGCGGGGCCATGAACACTGAAGCTTTCTTT. Encoded protein: CASSSTAGGAMNTEAFF.

The rearrangement links TRBV19 to TRBJ2-7; TRBD1 matches at 8 bases. In germline, CDR1 is LNHDA, CDR2 SQIVND (reference sequence). The ends lost 6 bases at V and 3 bases at J; junction bases unmatched: 4. The CDR3 covers 13 residues. The CDR3 loop is CASRGQGYYEQYF. CDR3 DNA sequence: TGTGCCAGTAGAGGACAGGGCTACTACGAGCAGTACTTC. The entire variable domain, with the rest obtained from reference TRBV19 and TRBJ2-7, is as follows: DGGITQSPKYLFRKEGQNVTLSCEQNLNHDAMYWYRQDPGQGLRLIYYSQIVNDFQKGDIAEGYSVSREKKESFPLTVTSAQKNPTAFYLCASRGQGYYEQYFGPGTRLTVT.

This chain joins TRBV5-5 and TRBJ1-4, with 8 bases identical to TRBD1. CDR1 is SGHKS, CDR2 YYEKEE, per germline (reference sequence). The length of the CDR3 is 14 residues. The trim removed 0 bases at V and 10 bases at J, leaving 5 bases unmatched. The CDR3 sequence is CASSLGDRSGKLFF. The DNA for the CDR3 is TGTGCCAGCAGCTTGGGGGACAGGAGCGGAAAACTGTTTTTT.

This chain uses TRBV19 with TRBJ2-2, with 7 bases that match TRBD2. Germline V gene sequence: CDR1 LNHDA, CDR2 SQIVND (reference sequence). V shed 10 bases, J shed 7 bases, and the junction held 6 bases outside the gene matches. This CDR3 region has 12 residues. The CDR3 nucleotides read TGTGCCACCGTAGGGAGGGGCGGGGAGCTGTTTTTT. The encoded protein is CATVGRGGELFF.

This chain connects TRBV3-1 (or the pseudogene TRBV3-2) to TRBJ1-2; 9 bases align to TRBD1. V was clipped by 3 bases and J by 2 bases; unmatched bases: 1. This CDR3 is built from 14 residues. Per the germline V gene, CDR1 is LGHDT and CDR2 is YNNKEL (reference sequence). This CDR3 reads CASSHGTGNYGYTF. The CDR3 coding sequence is TGTGCCAGCAGCCATGGGACAGGGAACTATGGCTACACCTTC.

The genes are TRBV9 and TRBJ2-3; TRBD2 agrees at 8 bases. Losses at the gene ends were 9 bases for V and 2 bases for J; bases not matched to a gene: 11. Germline CDR1 SGDLS, CDR2 YYNGEE. The CDR3 loop spans 15 amino acids. CDR3 nucleotides: TGTGCCACTTCTACGGGGGGGACCTTCACAGATACGCAGTATTTT. Translated: CATSTGGTFTDTQYF. The complete variable domain, with remaining parts taken from reference TRBV9 and TRBJ2-3, reads DSGVTQTPKHLITATGQRVTLRCSPRSGDLSVYWYQQSLDQGLQFLIQYYNGEERAKGNILERFSAQQFPDLHSELNLSSLELGDSALYFCATSTGGTFTDTQYFGPGTRLTVL.

The chain uses TRBV5-1 and TRBJ2-5, with TRBD2 matching over 11 bases. J lost 1 base, V lost 0 bases, and 5 bases had no gene match. This CDR3 is 17 amino acids long. The germline V gene has CDR1 SGHRS and CDR2 YFSETQ. CDR3 nucleotide sequence: TGCGCCAGCAGCTTGGGGTCGGGACTAGCGGTCCAAGAGACCCAGTACTTC. Its protein product is CASSLGSGLAVQETQYF.

CDR3 nucleotide sequence: TGTGCCAGCAGACCGTTAGCTGCAGATACGCAGTATTTT. Its translation: CASRPLAADTQYF. The chain joins TRBV7-2 to TRBJ2-3; D not resolved. The CDR3 has 13 residues. The V end was cut by 6 bases, the J end by 4 bases, with 11 bases between. Germline loops: CDR1 SGHTA, CDR2 FQGNSA.

The rearrangement uses TRBV7-9 and TRBJ1-4; 7 bases map to TRBD1. The V gene's germline CDR1 is SEHNR and CDR2 FQNEAQ (reference sequence). V lost 4 bases to trimming and J lost 2 bases; unmatched junction nucleotides: 7. The CDR3 extends over 16 amino acids. The chain's CDR3 is CASSSGQPATNEKLFF. The CDR3 coding sequence is TGTGCCAGCAGCTCGGGACAGCCGGCGACTAATGAAAAACTGTTTTTT. Based on the CDR3 plus reference TRBV7-9 and TRBJ1-4, the full variable domain is DTGVSQNPRHKITKRGQNVTFRCDPISEHNRLYWYRQTLGQGPEFLTYFQNEAQLEKSRLLSDRFSAERPKGSFSTLEIQRTEQGDSAMYLCASSSGQPATNEKLFFGSGTQLSVL.

The rearrangement joins TRBV5-6 to TRBJ2-1; 7 nucleotides agree with TRBD1. Per germline, CDR1 SGHDT and CDR2 YYEEEE. The V and J ends lost 4 bases and 9 bases, in that order; junction bases with no gene match: 7. CDR3 length: 13 residues. The DNA for the CDR3 is TGTGCCAGCAGCCCGGGACAGCCAGGTGAGCAGTTCTTC. The encoded protein is CASSPGQPGEQFF. The full variable domain, rest sourced from reference TRBV5-6 and TRBJ2-1, is DAGVTQSPTHLIKTRGQQVTLRCSPKSGHDTVSWYQQALGQGPQFIFQYYEEEERQRGNFPDRFSGHQFPNYSSELNVNALLLGDSALYLCASSPGQPGEQFFGPGTRLTVL.

The sample holds a few counts of this clone. The chain employs TRBV6-5 and TRBJ2-7; D is unresolved. Trimming cost V 6 bases and J 3 bases, with 6 bases left between them. The germline CDR1 and CDR2 sequences are MNHEY and SVGAGI. CDR3 length: 11 amino acids. The CDR3 bases are TGTGCCAGCAGGGCTGGCTACGAGCAGTACTTC. It codes for CASRAGYEQYF.

The CDR3 nucleotides are TGTGCCAGCAGCTCATCAGGGGGCTGGAACAATGAGCAGTTCTTC. Amino acids: CASSSSGGWNNEQFF. The chain combines TRBV6-5 with TRBJ2-1, with TRBD1 matching 8 bases. J gave up 5 bases and V 6 bases, and 9 bases lay outside the gene matches. CDR1 and CDR2 (germline): MNHEY, SVGAGI. The CDR3 length is 15 residues.

The count of this clone is one. The chain employs TRBV11-3 and TRBJ2-5; weak D call: TRBD1 (6 bases). Between the trimmed V and J ends, which lost 5 bases and 1 base, there was a span of 14 bases. Germline lookup yields CDR1 SGHNT and CDR2 YENEEA. CDR3 length: 15 residues. CDR3 bases: TGTGCCAGCAGCCGAGGGCAGGGGCCCCAAGAGACCCAGTACTTC. Translation: CASSRGQGPQETQYF.

This chain joins TRBV11-2 and TRBJ2-7; D may be TRBD1 (5 bases). CDR3 length: 12 residues. The ends were cut back, 5 bases at V and 4 bases at J, with 9 bases in the middle. Germline loops: CDR1 SGHAT, CDR2 FQNNGV. CDR3 DNA: TGTGCCAGCAGCCCAGACAGTTACGAGCAGTACTTC. Its translation is CASSPDSYEQYF.

This chain uses TRBV11-3 with TRBJ1-1; weak D call: TRBD1 (5 bases). V lost 7 bases to trimming and J lost 0 bases, with 9 bases between them. Germline V CDR1 and CDR2: SGHNT, YENEEA. This CDR3 is built from 13 residues. The CDR3 region is CASKLGVNTEAFF. DNA for the CDR3: TGTGCCAGCAAGCTAGGGGTGAACACTGAAGCTTTCTTT.

V usage is TRBV30 and J usage is TRBJ1-5; D is unclear. With 2 bases removed from V and 0 bases from J, the gap between germline ends came to 11 bases. Germline V gives CDR1 GTSNPN, CDR2 SVGIG (reference sequence). CDR3 length: 15 residues. The CDR3 spells CAWSQRLNSNQPQHF. The CDR3 bases are TGTGCCTGGAGTCAGCGACTTAATAGCAATCAGCCCCAGCATTTT.

The rearrangement uses TRBV4-1 and TRBJ2-3; 7 bases align to TRBD2. The J segment lost 5 bases and the V segment lost 0 bases, leaving 8 bases of the junction unmatched. Germline assignment: CDR1 MGHRA and CDR2 YSYEKL. The CDR3 totals 16 residues. The DNA for the CDR3 is TGCGCCAGCAGCCAAGAAGACCTAGCGGCCCGAGATACGCAGTATTTT. This codes for CASSQEDLAARDTQYF.

The rearrangement links TRBV9 to TRBJ1-3; TRBD1 matches 7 bases. The CDR3 consists of 16 residues. Germline V gene lookup returns CDR1 SGDLS and CDR2 YYNGEE. V lost 4 bases, J lost 4 bases, and 11 bases stayed unmatched. The CDR3 DNA follows: TGTGCCAGCAGCCTCCAAGGAGACAGGGCAGGAAACACCATATATTTT. This codes for CASSLQGDRAGNTIYF.

This clone was observed a handful of times. The chain uses TRBV7-9 and TRBJ1-4, with D possibly being TRBD1 (5 bases). There are 15 residues in the CDR3. V lost 5 bases and J lost 8, with 18 bases in between. CDR1 SEHNR and CDR2 FQNEAQ come from the germline V gene (reference sequence). The CDR3 is CASSLGGGRNEKLFF. The CDR3 coding sequence is TGTGCCAGCAGCCTGGGCGGGGGTAGAAACGAAAAACTGTTTTTT.